What follows are 8 T cell receptor beta chains derived from one specimen sequenced in a study of blood T cell repertoires in COVID-19. Only in-frame clones appear in the TCRdb table, and some are missing; sequencing was by immunoSEQ multiplex PCR. The table includes some 180,000 clones, roughly 76% detected once. The specimen was peripheral blood. The receptors were gathered from a woman between 50 and 59 years old with active or convalescent COVID-19.

This clone has just a few counts. CDR3 DNA sequence: TGCAGCGTAGGACAGGTCAGCACTGAAGCTTTCTTT. This sequence encodes CSVGQVSTEAFF. V usage is TRBV29-1 and J usage is TRBJ1-1; 7 positions match TRBD1. Trimming cost V 6 bases and J 4 bases; bases outside gene matches: 5. The germline CDR1 and CDR2 sequences are SQVTM and ANQGSEA. There are 12 residues in the CDR3.

This clone turned up a few times. This chain links TRBV12-2 with TRBJ1-6; TRBD1 was called by the table and not checked on the DNA. TRBV12-2 counts as a pseudogene. The CDR3 contains 16 residues. This CDR3 reads CASRLARTQRNSPLHF. CDR3 bases: TGTGCAAGTCGCTTAGCTAGGACACAACGCAATTCACCCCTCCACTTT.

This chain connects TRBV5-3 to TRBJ1-1; 9 bases are shared with TRBD1. TRBV5-3 is labeled an ORF, and its function is uncertain. The CDR3 consists of 14 residues. V shed 5 bases and J 8 bases; nucleotides not matched to a gene: 10. CDR3 sequence: CARRWGQGRFEAFF. The CDR3 nucleotides are TGTGCCAGAAGATGGGGACAGGGAAGATTCGAAGCTTTCTTT.

The rearrangement uses TRBV24-1 and TRBJ2-5, with TRBD2 identical over 7 bases. CDR1 and CDR2 from the germline V gene are KGHDR and SFDVKD. The CDR3 runs 19 residues. Trimming cost V 6 bases and J 0 bases; bases outside gene matches: 18. The CDR3 nucleotides read TGTGCCACCAGTCCCGGTTGGGGGGGGGAAATACAGTACCAAGAGACCCAGTACTTC. Its translation is CATSPGWGGEIQYQETQYF.

V is TRBV6-5 and J is TRBJ1-1, with 7 bases identical to TRBD1. CDR1 is MNHEY, CDR2 SVGAGI, per germline. Unmatched junction bases numbered 8, after V lost 8 bases and J lost 2 bases. The CDR3 length is 14 residues. The CDR3 loop reads CASGRGTANTEAFF. DNA for the CDR3: TGTGCCAGCGGACGGGGGACAGCCAACACTGAAGCTTTCTTT.

The chain employs TRBV24-1 and TRBJ2-1, with 16 positions matching TRBD2. V was clipped by 5 bases and J by 4 bases; unmatched bases: 13. Germline loops: CDR1 KGHDR, CDR2 SFDVKD. CDR3 length equals 20 residues. For the CDR3, the DNA is TGTGCCACCAGTGCCAATTCGGGGACTAGCGGGGGGGTAATTTACAATGAGCAGTTCTTC. Translation gives CATSANSGTSGGVIYNEQFF.

This chain links TRBV5-1 with TRBJ2-1; 10 bases are a match to TRBD1. From germline, CDR1 is SGHRS and CDR2 YFSETQ. This CDR3 has 17 residues. Trimming at V came to 0 bases and at J to 4 bases, leaving 7 bases not matched to a gene. The CDR3 loop is CASSLAGGTGVYNEQFF. CDR3 nucleotide sequence: TGCGCCAGCAGCTTGGCCGGTGGGACAGGGGTGTACAATGAGCAGTTCTTC.

The chain is built from TRBV6-6 and TRBJ2-1; perhaps TRBD2 as D (6 bases). Germline CDR1 reads MNHNY; CDR2 reads SVGAGI (reference sequence). Trimming pared 2 bases from V and 0 bases from J, leaving 11 bases between. The CDR3 runs 16 residues. The CDR3 sequence: CASSYEAGPSYNEQFF. CDR3 DNA: TGTGCCAGCAGTTACGAGGCGGGGCCCTCCTACAATGAGCAGTTCTTC.